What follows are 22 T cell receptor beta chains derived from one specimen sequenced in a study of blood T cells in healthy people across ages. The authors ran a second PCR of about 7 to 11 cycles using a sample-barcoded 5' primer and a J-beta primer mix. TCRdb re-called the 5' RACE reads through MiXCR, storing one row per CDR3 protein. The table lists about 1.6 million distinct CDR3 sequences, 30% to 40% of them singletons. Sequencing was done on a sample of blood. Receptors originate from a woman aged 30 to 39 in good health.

In nucleotides, the CDR3 is TGTGCCAGCAGCTCCCACGCCGAGCGGGGGGGCGATGAGCAGTTCTTC. Its protein product is CASSSHAERGGDEQFF. The chain links TRBV7-8 to TRBJ2-1; 10 bases fit TRBD2. This CDR3 has 16 amino acids. V lost 4 bases to trimming and J lost 8 bases; unmatched junction nucleotides: 11. Germline V gene lookup returns CDR1 SGHVS and CDR2 FQNEAQ.

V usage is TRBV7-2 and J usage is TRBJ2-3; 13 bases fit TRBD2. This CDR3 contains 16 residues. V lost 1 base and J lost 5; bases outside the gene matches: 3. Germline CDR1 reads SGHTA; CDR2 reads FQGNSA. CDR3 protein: CASSLGGTSGVDTQYF. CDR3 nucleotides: TGTGCCAGCAGCTTAGGCGGGACTAGCGGGGTAGATACGCAGTATTTT.

This CDR3 reads CASRPPGSVNYGYTF. CDR3 bases: TGCGCCAGCAGACCCCCGGGATCCGTTAACTATGGCTACACCTTC. The rearrangement uses TRBV5-1 and TRBJ1-2; D is unresolved. There are 15 residues in the CDR3. Germline V gene sequence: CDR1 SGHRS, CDR2 YFSETQ. V lost 5 bases and J 1 base, leaving 15 bases between the germline ends.

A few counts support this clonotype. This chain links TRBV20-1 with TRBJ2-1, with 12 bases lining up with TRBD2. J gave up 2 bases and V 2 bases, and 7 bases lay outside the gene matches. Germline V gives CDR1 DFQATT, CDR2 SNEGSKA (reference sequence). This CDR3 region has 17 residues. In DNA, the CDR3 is TGCAGTGCTAGATCGCTGACTAGCGGGAGAACCTACAATGAGCAGTTCTTC. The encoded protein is CSARSLTSGRTYNEQFF.

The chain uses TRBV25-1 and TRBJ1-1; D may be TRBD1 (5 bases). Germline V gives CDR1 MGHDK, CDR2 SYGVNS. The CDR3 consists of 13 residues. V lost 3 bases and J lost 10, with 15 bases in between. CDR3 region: CASSDRPSGGAFF. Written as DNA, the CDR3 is TGTGCCAGCAGTGACAGGCCCTCCGGGGGAGCTTTCTTT.

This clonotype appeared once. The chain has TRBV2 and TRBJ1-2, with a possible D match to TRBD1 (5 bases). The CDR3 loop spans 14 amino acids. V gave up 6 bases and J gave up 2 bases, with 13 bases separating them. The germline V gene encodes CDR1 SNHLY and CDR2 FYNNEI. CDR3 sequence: CASRRVGGNYGYTF. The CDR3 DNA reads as TGTGCCAGCAGGCGAGTGGGGGGAAACTATGGCTACACCTTC. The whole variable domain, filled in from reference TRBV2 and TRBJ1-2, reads EPEVTQTPSHQVTQMGQEVILRCVPISNHLYFYWYRQILGQKVEFLVSFYNNEISEKSEIFDDQFSVERPDGSNFTLKIRSTKLEDSAMYFCASRRVGGNYGYTFGSGTRLTVV.

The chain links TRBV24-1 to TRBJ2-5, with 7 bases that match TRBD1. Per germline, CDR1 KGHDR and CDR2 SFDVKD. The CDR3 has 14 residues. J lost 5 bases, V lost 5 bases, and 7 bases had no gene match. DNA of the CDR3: TGTGCCACCAGTGCAGAAGGGGGCCGGGAGACCCAGTACTTC. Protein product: CATSAEGGRETQYF.

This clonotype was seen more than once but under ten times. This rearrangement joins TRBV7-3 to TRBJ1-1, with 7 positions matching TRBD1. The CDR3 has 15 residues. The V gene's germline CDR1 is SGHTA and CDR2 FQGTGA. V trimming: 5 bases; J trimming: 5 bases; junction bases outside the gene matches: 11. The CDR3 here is CASSPGLGGATEAFF. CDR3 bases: TGTGCCAGCAGCCCCGGCTTAGGGGGCGCGACTGAAGCTTTCTTT.

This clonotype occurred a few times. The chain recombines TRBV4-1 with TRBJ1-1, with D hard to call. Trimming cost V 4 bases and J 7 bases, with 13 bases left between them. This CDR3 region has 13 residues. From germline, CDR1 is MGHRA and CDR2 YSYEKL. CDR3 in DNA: TGCGCCAGCAGCCCCCTAGGGCAGGTTGAAGCTTTCTTT. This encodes CASSPLGQVEAFF.

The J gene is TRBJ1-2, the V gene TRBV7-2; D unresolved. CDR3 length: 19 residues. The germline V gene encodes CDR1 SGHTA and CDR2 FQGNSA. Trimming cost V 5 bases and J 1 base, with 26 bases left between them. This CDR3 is CASSPMGSRAGGDNYGYTF. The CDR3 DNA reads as TGTGCCAGCAGCCCCATGGGGAGTAGGGCAGGAGGTGATAACTATGGCTACACCTTC.

The CDR3: CASSSGAISRNEQFF. The CDR3 coding sequence is TGCGCCAGCAGCTCTGGCGCTATATCACGCAATGAGCAGTTCTTC. V and J are TRBV5-1 and TRBJ2-1; D call uncertain. The CDR3 consists of 15 residues. The V gene's germline CDR1 is SGHRS and CDR2 YFSETQ. The V gene lost 3 bases and the J gene lost 6 bases, with 16 bases spanning the gap.

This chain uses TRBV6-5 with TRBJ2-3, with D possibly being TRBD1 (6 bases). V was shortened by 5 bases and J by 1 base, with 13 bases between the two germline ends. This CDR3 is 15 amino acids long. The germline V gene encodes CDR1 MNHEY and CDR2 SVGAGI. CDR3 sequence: CASSPIGTRTDTQYF. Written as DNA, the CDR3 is TGTGCCAGCAGTCCTATAGGGACACGCACAGATACGCAGTATTTT.

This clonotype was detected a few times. The CDR3 spells CASRESGLAMSYEQYF. DNA for the CDR3: TGTGCCAGCAGGGAGTCGGGACTAGCGATGTCCTACGAGCAGTACTTC. The rearrangement uses TRBV27 and TRBJ2-7, with 10 positions matching TRBD2. Germline-derived CDR1 and CDR2 are MNHEY and SMNVEV (reference sequence). With V trimmed by 6 bases and J by 1 base, 9 bases remained unmatched. The CDR3 runs to 16 residues.

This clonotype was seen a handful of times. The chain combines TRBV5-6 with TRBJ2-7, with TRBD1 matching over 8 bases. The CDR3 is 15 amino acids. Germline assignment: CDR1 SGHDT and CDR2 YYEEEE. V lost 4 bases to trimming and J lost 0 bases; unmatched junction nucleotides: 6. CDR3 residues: CASSPRTGNSYEQYF. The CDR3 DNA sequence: TGTGCCAGCAGCCCCCGGACAGGGAACTCCTACGAGCAGTACTTC.

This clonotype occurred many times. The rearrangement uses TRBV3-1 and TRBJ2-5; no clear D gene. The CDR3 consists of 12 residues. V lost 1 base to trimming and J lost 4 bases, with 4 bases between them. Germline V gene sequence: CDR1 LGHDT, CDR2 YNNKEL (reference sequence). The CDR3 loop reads CASSQAGETQYF. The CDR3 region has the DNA TGTGCCAGCAGCCAAGCGGGAGAGACCCAGTACTTC.

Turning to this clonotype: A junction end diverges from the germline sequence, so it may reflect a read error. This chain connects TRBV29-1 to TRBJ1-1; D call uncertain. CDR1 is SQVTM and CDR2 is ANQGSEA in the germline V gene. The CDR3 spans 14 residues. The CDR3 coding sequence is TGCAGCGTTGGGGCACATCTGTCGAACGCTGAAGCTTTCTTT. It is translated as CSVGAHLSNAEAFF.

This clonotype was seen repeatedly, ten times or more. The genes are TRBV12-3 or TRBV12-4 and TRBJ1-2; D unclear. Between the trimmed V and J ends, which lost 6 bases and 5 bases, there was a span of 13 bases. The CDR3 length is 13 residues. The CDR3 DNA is TGTGCCAGCAGCCCACCTCGGGGATATGGCTACACCTTC. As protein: CASSPPRGYGYTF.

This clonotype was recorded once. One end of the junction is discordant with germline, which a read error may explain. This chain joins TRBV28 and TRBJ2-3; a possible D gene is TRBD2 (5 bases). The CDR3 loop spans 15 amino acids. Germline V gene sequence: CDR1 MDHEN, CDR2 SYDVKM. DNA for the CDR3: TGTGCCAGCAGCCCGATAATATCTAGCACAGATACGCGGTATTTT. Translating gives CASSPIISSTDTRYF. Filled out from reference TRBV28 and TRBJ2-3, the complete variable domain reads DVKVTQSSRYLVKRTGEKVFLECVQDMDHENMFWYRQDPGLGLRLIYFSYDVKMKEKGDIPEGYSVSREKKERFSLILESASTNQTSMYLCASSPIISSTDTRYFGPGTRLTVL.

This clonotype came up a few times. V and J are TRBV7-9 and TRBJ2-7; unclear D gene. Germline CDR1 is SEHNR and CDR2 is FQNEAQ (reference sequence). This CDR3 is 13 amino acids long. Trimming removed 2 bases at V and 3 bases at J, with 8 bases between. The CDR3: CASSLFPDYEQYF. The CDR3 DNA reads TGTGCCAGCAGCTTATTCCCCGACTACGAGCAGTACTTC.

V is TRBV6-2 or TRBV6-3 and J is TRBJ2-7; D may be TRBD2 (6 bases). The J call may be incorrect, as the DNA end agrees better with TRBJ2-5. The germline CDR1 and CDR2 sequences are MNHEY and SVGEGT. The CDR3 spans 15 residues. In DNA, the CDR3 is TGTGCCAGCAGTTACGCTATGGGGGGAAAAGAGACCCAGTACTTC. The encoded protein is CASSYAMGGKETQYF.

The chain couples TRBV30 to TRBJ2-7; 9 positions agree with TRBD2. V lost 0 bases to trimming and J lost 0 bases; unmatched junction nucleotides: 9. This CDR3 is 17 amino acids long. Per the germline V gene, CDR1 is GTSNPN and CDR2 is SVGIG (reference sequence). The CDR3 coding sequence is TGTGCCTGGAGTGTACGTCGGCTAGCGGGGAACTCCTACGAGCAGTACTTC. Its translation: CAWSVRRLAGNSYEQYF.

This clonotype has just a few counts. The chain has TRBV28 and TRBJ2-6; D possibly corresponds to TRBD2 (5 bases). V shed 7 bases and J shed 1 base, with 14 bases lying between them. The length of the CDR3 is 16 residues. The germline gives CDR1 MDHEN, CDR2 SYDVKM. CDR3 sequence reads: CASTPQRASGANVLTF. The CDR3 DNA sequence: TGTGCCAGCACTCCCCAGAGGGCGTCTGGGGCCAACGTCCTGACTTTC.